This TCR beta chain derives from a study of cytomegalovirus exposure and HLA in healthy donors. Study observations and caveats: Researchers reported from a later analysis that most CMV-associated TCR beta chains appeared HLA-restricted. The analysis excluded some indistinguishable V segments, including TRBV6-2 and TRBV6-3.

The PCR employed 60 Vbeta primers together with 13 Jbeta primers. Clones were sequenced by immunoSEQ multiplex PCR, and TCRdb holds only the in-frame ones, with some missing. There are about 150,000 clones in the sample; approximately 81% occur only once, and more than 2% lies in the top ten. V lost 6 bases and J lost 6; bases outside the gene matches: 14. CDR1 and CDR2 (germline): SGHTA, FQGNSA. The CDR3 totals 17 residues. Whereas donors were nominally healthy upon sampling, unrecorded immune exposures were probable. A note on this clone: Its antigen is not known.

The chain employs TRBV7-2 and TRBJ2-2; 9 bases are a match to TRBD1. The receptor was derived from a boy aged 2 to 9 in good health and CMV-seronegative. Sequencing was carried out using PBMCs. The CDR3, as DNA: TGTGCCAGCAGTCCATCCGGGACAGGGTCTTGGCCCGGGGAGCTGTTTTTT. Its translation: CASSPSGTGSWPGELFF.